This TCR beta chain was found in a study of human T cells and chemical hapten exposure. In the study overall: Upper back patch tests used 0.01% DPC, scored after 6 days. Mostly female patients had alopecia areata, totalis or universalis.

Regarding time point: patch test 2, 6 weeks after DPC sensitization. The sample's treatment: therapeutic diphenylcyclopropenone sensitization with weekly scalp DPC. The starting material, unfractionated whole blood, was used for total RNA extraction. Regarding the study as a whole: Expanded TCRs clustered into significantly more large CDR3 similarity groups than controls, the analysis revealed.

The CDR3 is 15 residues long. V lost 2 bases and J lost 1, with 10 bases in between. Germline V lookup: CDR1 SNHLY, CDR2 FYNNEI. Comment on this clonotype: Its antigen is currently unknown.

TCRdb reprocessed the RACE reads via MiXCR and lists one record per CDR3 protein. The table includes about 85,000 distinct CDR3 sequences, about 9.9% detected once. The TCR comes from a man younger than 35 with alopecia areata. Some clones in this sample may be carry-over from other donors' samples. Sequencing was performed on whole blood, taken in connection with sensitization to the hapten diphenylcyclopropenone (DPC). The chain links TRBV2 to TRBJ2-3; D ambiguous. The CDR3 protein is CASSELRVRTDTQYF. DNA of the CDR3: TGTGCCAGCAGTGAATTACGGGTGCGCACAGATACGCAGTATTTT.